This T cell receptor beta chain was found in a study of cytomegalovirus exposure and HLA in healthy donors (dated by TCRdb to about 2017). Notes on the research overall: A later analysis indicated that the roughly 120 validation repertoires were generated on the platform also employed for the approximately 700 repertoires of the first cohort. The study aimed to test whether signatures of past pathogen exposure could be identified by cataloging public T cell receptors. Besides the first cohort of approximately 670 subjects, a separate validation cohort made up of 95 to 150 different subjects was used. To predict cytomegalovirus infection status, the study brought together high-throughput TCR immunosequencing, statistical association of individual TCRs with disease status, and machine learning.

Libraries were constructed by the immunoSEQ multiplex PCR assay. Per the source publication's procedure: A statistical classification framework was developed to diagnose cytomegalovirus status using the catalog of TCR beta chain sequences. Not all clones reach the TCRdb copy of this immuneACCESS table, which keeps in-frame sequences only. Checked studies attribute under half of the gap to unresolved V genes and leave the rest unexplained. The V and J calls and clone size come from that table; D and trimming were worked out from the DNA. This sample gives about 160,000 clones in total; approximately 96% of them show up just once. The ten largest clonotypes hold 0.89% of the sample. In the germline V gene, CDR1 corresponds to SNHLY and CDR2 to FYNNEI. V is pruned by 3 bases and J by 4 bases, leaving 11 bases of the junction without a gene match. The CDR3 measures 17 amino acids from cysteine to phenylalanine. The CDR3 DNA has 51 bases and is translated from base 1.

Separate from the roughly 650-subject first cohort, the validation cohort of 95 to 150 subjects was the group to which the donors belonged. Beyond this particular receptor, the publication reports: The study listed 164 TCR beta chains as associated with cytomegalovirus. Most TCR sequences were seen in very few donors, while some public TCRs were found in many individuals. The classifier was reported to diagnose cytomegalovirus status with high specificity and sensitivity in both the original cohort and the validation cohort. The authors suggested that the approach could potentially be extended to other disease states and immunological phenotypes. A later analysis had no HLA typing for the validation cohort, so co-occurrence there was scored across all 110 or so repertoires. Subsequent analysis determined that TCRs grouped into clusters in the first cohort also showed a tendency toward co-occurrence across the roughly 110 validation repertoires, and approximately 94% of cluster scores exceeded 0. A few of the identified cytomegalovirus-associated TCR beta chains were confirmed in vitro to be specific for cytomegalovirus antigens.

To note about this clone: The clone's antigen remains unknown. No base quality information exists; no much larger clone differs at one position.

The sample consisted of PBMCs. The receptor's source is a woman between 18 and 29 years old in good health and CMV-seronegative. Recombination linked TRBV2 to TRBJ2-3; TRBD2 aligns with 9 central bases. The nucleotide sequence reads TGTGCCAGCAGTGAGGGAGCGCGGGGGGGGGTGTCAGATACGCAGTATTTT. Protein translation: CASSEGARGGVSDTQYF.